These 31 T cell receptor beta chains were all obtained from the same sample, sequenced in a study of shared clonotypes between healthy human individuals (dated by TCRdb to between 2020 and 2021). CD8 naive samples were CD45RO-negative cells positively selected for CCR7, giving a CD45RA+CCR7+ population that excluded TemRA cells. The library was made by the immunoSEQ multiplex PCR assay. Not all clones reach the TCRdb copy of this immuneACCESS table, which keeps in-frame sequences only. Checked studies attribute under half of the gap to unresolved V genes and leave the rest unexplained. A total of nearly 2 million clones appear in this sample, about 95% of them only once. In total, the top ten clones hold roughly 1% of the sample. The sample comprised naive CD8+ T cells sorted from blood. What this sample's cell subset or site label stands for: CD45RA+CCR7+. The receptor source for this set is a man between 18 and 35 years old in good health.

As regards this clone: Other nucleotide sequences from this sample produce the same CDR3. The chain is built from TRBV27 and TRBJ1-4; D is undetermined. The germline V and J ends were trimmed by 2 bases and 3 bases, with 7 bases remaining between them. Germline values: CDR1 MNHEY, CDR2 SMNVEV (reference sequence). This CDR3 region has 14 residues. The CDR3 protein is CASSLLGPNEKLFF. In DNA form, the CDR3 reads TGTGCCAGCAGTTTACTAGGGCCTAATGAAAAACTGTTTTTT. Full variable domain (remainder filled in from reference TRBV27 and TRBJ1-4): EAQVTQNPRYLITVTGKKLTVTCSQNMNHEYMSWYRQDPGLGLRQIYYSMNVEVTDKGDVPEGYKVSRKEKRNFPLILESPSPNQTSLYFCASSLLGPNEKLFFGSGTQLSVL.

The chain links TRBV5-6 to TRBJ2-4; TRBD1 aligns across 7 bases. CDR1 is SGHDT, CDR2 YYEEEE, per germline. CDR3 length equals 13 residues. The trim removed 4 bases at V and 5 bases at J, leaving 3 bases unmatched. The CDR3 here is CASSKGTENIQYF. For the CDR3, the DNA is TGTGCCAGCAGCAAGGGGACAGAAAACATTCAGTACTTC.

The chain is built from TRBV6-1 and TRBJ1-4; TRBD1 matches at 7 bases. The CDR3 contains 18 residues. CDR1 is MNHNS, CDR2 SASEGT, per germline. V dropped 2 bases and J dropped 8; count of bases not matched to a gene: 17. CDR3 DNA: TGTGCCAGCAGTGAATGGGGCCGGTTCGGGACAGTGGCCGAAAAACTGTTTTTT. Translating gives CASSEWGRFGTVAEKLFF.

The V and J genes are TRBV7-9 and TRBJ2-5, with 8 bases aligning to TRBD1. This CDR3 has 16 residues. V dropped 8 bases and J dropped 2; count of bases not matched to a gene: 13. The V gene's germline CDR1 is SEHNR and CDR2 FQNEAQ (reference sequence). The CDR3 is CASRPGQAKDQETQYF. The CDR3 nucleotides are TGTGCCAGCCGACCGGGACAGGCCAAAGATCAAGAGACCCAGTACTTC.

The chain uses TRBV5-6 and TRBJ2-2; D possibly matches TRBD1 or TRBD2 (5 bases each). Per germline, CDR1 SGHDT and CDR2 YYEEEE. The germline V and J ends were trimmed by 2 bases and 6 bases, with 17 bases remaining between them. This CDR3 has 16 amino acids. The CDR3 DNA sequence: TGTGCCAGCAGCTTTATTACAGGACTCCTCTCCGGGGAGCTGTTTTTT. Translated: CASSFITGLLSGELFF. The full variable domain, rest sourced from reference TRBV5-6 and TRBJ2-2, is DAGVTQSPTHLIKTRGQQVTLRCSPKSGHDTVSWYQQALGQGPQFIFQYYEEEERQRGNFPDRFSGHQFPNYSSELNVNALLLGDSALYLCASSFITGLLSGELFFGEGSRLTVL.

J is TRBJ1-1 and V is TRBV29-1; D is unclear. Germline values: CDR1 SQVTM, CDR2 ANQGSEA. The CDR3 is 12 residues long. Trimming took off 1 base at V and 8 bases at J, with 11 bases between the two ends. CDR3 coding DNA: TGCAGCGTTGAAGGGCTGAACCTCGAAGCTTTCTTT. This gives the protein CSVEGLNLEAFF.

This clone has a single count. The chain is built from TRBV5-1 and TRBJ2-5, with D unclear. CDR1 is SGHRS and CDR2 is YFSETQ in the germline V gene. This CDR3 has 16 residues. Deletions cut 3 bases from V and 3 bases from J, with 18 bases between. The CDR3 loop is CASSYYSGSPEETQYF. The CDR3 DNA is TGCGCCAGCAGCTACTACTCAGGTTCGCCGGAAGAGACCCAGTACTTC.

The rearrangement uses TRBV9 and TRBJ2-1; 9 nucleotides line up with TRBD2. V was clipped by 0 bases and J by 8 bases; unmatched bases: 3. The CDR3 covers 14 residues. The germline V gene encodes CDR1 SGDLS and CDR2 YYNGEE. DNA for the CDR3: TGTGCCAGCAGCGTAGGAAGCGGGAGGCATGAGCAGTTCTTC. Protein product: CASSVGSGRHEQFF.

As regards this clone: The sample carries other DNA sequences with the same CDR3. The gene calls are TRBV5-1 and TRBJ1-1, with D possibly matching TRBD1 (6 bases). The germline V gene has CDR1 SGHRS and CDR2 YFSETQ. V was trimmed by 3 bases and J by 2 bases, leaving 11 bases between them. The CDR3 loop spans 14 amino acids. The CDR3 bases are TGCGCCAGCAGCTCGGAGGGGGGAAACACTGAAGCTTTCTTT. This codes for CASSSEGGNTEAFF.

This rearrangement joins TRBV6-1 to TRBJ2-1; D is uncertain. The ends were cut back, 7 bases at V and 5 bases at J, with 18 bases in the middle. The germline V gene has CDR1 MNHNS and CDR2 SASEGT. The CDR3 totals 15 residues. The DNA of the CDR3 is TGTGCCAGCACCCGGTTCGGTTGGGCGAACAATGAGCAGTTCTTC. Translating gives CASTRFGWANNEQFF.

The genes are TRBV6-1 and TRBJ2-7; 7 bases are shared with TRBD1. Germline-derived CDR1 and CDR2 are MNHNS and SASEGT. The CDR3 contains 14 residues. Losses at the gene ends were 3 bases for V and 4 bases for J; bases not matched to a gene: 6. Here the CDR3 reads CASSDPGQIYEQYF. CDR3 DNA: TGTGCCAGCAGTGACCCGGGACAGATTTACGAGCAGTACTTC.

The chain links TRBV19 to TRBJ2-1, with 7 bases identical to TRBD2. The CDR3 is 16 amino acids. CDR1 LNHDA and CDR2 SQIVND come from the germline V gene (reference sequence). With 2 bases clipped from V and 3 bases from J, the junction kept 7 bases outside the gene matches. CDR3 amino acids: CASSIRFASGYNEQFF. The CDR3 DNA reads TGTGCCAGTAGTATAAGGTTCGCTAGCGGCTACAATGAGCAGTTCTTC.

The CDR3 loop is CASSPGTLGSDEQFF. The CDR3 DNA is TGTGCCAGCAGCCCTGGGACCCTCGGTTCGGATGAGCAGTTCTTC. The gene calls are TRBV5-4 and TRBJ2-1; the D gene could be TRBD1 or TRBD2 (5 bases each). The CDR3 loop spans 15 amino acids. CDR1 and CDR2 (germline): SGHNT, YYREEE (reference sequence). Between the trimmed V and J ends, which lost 4 bases and 8 bases, there was a span of 19 bases.

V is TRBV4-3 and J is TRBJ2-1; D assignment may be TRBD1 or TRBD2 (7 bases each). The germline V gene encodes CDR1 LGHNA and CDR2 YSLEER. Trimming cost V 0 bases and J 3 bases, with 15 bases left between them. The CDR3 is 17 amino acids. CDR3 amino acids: CASSQDRGEGLYNEQFF. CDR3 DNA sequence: TGCGCCAGCAGCCAAGACAGGGGGGAGGGCCTCTACAATGAGCAGTTCTTC.

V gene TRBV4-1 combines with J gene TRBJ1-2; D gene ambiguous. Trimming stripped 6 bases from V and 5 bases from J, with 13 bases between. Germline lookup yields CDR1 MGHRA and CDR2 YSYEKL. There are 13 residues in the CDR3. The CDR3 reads CASSPEMEYGYTF. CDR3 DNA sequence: TGCGCCAGCAGTCCCGAAATGGAGTATGGCTACACCTTC.

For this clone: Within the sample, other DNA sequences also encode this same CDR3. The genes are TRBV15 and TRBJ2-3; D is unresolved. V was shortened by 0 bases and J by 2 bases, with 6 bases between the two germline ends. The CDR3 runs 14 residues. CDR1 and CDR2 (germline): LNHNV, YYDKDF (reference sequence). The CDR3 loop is CATSREGVTDTQYF. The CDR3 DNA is TGTGCCACCAGCAGAGAGGGTGTCACAGATACGCAGTATTTT.

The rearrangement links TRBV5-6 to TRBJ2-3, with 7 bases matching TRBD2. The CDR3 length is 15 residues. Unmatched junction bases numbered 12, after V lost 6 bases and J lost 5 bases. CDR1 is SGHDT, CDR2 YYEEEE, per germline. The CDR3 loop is CASIPGRESEDTQYF. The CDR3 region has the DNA TGTGCCAGCATCCCTGGGCGGGAGTCCGAAGATACGCAGTATTTT.

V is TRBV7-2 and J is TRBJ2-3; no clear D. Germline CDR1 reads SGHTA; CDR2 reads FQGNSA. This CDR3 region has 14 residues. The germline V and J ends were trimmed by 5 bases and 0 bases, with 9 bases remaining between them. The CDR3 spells CASSPDGSTDTQYF. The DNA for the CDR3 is TGTGCCAGCAGCCCGGACGGGAGCACAGATACGCAGTATTTT.

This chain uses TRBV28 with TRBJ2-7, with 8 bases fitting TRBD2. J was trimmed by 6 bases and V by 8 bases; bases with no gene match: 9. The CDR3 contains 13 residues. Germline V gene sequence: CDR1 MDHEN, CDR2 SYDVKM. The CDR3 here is CASVVAGLGEQYF. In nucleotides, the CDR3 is TGTGCCAGCGTGGTAGCGGGACTGGGCGAGCAGTACTTC.

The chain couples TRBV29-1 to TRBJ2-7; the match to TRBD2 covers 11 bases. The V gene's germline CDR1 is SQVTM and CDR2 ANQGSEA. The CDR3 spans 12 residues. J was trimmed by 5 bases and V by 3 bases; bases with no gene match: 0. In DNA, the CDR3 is TGCAGCGTTGAGGGACTAGCGGACGAGCAGTACTTC. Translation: CSVEGLADEQYF.

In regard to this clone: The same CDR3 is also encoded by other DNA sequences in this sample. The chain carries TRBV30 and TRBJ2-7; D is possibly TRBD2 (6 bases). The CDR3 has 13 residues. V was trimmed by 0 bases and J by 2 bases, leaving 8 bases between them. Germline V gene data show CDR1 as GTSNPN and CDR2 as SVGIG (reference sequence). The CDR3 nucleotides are TGTGCCTGGAGTGTCGGGAGAACCTACGAGCAGTACTTC. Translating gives CAWSVGRTYEQYF.

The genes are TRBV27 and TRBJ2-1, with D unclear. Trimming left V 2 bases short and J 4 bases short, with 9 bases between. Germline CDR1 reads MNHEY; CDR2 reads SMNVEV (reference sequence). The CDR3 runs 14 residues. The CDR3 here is CASSLGPRYNEQFF. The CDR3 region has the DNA TGTGCCAGCAGTTTAGGACCTCGATACAATGAGCAGTTCTTC.

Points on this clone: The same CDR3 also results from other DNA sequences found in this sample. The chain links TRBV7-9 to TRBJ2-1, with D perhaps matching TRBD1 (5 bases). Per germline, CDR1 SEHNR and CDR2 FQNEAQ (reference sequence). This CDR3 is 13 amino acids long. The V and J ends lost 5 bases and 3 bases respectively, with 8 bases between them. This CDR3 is CASSQGGYNEQFF. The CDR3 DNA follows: TGTGCCAGCAGCCAGGGTGGCTACAATGAGCAGTTCTTC.

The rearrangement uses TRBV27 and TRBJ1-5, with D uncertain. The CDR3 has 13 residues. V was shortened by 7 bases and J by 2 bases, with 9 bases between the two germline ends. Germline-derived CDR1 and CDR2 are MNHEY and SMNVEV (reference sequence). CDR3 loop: CASKGTGNQPQHF. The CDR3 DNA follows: TGTGCCAGCAAGGGTACTGGCAATCAGCCCCAGCATTTT.

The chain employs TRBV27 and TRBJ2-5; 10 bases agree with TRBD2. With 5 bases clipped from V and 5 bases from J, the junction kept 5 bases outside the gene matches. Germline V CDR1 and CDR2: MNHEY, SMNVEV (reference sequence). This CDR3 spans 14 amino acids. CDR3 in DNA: TGTGCCAGCAGTGTAGCGGGAGGTATCGAGACCCAGTACTTC. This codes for CASSVAGGIETQYF.

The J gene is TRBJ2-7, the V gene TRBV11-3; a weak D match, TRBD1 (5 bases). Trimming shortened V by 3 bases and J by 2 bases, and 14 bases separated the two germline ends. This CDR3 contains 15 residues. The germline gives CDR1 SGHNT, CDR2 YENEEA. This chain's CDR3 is CASSFSGASPYEQYF. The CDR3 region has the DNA TGTGCCAGCAGCTTTAGTGGGGCAAGCCCCTACGAGCAGTACTTC.

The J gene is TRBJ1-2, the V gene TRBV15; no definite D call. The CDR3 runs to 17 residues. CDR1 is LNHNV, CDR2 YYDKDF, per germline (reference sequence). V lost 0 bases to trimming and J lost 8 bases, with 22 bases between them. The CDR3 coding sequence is TGTGCCACCAGCAGAGATCGGTTAGGATGGGGTATAGGCGGCTACACCTTC. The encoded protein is CATSRDRLGWGIGGYTF.

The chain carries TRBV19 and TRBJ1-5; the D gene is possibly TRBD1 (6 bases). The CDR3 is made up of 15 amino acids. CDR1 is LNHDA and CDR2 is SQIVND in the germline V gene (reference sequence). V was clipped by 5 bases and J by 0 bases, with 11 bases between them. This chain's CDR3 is CASSSGVLSNQPQHF. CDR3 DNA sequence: TGTGCCAGTAGTTCAGGGGTCCTTAGCAATCAGCCCCAGCATTTT.

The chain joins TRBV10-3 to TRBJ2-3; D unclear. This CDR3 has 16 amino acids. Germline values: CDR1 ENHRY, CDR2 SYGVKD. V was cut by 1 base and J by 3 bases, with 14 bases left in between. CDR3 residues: CAISELVGIETDTQYF. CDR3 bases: TGTGCCATCAGTGAGTTGGTAGGGATAGAGACAGATACGCAGTATTTT.

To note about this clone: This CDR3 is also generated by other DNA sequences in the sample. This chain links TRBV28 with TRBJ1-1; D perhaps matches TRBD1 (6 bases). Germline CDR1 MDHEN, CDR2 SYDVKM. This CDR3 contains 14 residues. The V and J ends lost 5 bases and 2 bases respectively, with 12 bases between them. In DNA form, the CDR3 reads TGTGCCAGCAGTCAGACAGGTGAAAACACTGAAGCTTTCTTT. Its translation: CASSQTGENTEAFF.

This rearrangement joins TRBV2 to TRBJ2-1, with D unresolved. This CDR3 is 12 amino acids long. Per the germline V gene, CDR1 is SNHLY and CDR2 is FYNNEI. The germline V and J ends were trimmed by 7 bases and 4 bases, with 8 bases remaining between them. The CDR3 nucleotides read TGTGCCAGCACCGTCTTATACAATGAGCAGTTCTTC. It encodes CASTVLYNEQFF.